Given below is one T cell receptor beta chain in context. What it recognizes is unknown. This specimen comes from a study of shared clonotypes between healthy human individuals. The V end lost 2 bases, the J end lost 3 bases, and 12 bases lay between the germline ends. In germline, CDR1 is SGHVS, CDR2 FQNEAQ. This CDR3 has 15 amino acids. Study findings and constraints: It was the few donors that limited the genetic and exposure-history diversity represented. The sharing of 5% to 6.5% of naive CD4 clonotypes was seen across a few donors.

Clones were sequenced by immunoSEQ multiplex PCR, and TCRdb holds only the in-frame ones, with some missing. The sample includes approximately 2,300,000 clones, under 95% of them seen just once. This chain connects TRBV7-8 to TRBJ2-3; D unclear. The receptor was derived from a man between 18 and 29 years old in good health. Some clones in this sample may be carry-over from other donors' samples. Sequencing input: naive CD4+ T cells from PBMCs. Subset noted: CD45RA+ positively selected. The CDR3 protein is CASSLRLGGTDTQYF. CDR3 sequence (DNA): TGTGCCAGCAGCTTAAGGCTAGGCGGAACAGATACGCAGTATTTT.